The rows below give T cell receptor beta chains drawn from one sample of a study of CD8 T cells in ankylosing spondylitis. TCRdb re-called the 5' RACE reads through MiXCR, storing one row per CDR3 protein. The profile shows 800,000 to 900,000 distinct CDR3 sequences, over 9.5% of them singletons. The sequenced sample was blood, either unsorted or a sorted T cell fraction (not recorded which). Receptor source: a male donor with ankylosing spondylitis. The CDR3 runs from the conserved cysteine through the conserved F or W. Clone size is given for some rows only: seen once, a few or many times, or a class if the clone is expanded.

abundance	v_gene	j_gene	CDR3aa
many	TRBV4-2	TRBJ2-2	CASSRDKGTGGELFF
few	TRBV20-1	TRBJ2-7	CSAYIAGASYEQYF
few	TRBV10-3	TRBJ2-3	CAISERLAASTDTQYF
-	TRBV6-2/TRBV6-3	TRBJ1-4	CASSYPGGNEKLFF
few	TRBV18	TRBJ2-5	CASSPRVYRVETQYF
-	TRBV4-3	TRBJ2-2	CASSQVMLRNWNPPGELFF
few	TRBV27	TRBJ2-3	CASRSGLGPDTQYF
-	TRBV2	TRBJ1-1	CASMIEVNTEAFF
few	TRBV6-5	TRBJ1-6	CASSLSRESPLHF
-	TRBV7-3	TRBJ2-3	CASSLNANPDTQYF
many	TRBV7-9	TRBJ2-4	CASTSWQGFDIQYF
-	TRBV15	TRBJ1-2	CATSSQGYDHGYTF
many	TRBV27	TRBJ1-3	CASSFHPLGQGTGNTIYF
few	TRBV5-1	TRBJ2-7	CASSLAKTGSSYEQYF
many	TRBV18	TRBJ2-7	CASSESFSYEQYF
-	TRBV7-9	TRBJ2-5	CASTEGRVRETQYF
few	TRBV4-3	TRBJ1-1	CASSQVTFAREAFF
-	TRBV9	TRBJ1-2	CASSVVATNYGYTF
-	TRBV25-1	TRBJ1-4	CASSRRQANEKLFF
many	TRBV20-1	TRBJ2-7	CSAKQATRSSYEQYF
few	TRBV10-3	TRBJ1-6	CAISTGSAPLHF
-	TRBV20-1	TRBJ2-7	CSANNPGGRPSYEQYF
-	TRBV29-1	TRBJ2-5	CSGGGGGGETQYF
-	TRBV20-1	TRBJ2-5	CSATWTSSRKTQYF